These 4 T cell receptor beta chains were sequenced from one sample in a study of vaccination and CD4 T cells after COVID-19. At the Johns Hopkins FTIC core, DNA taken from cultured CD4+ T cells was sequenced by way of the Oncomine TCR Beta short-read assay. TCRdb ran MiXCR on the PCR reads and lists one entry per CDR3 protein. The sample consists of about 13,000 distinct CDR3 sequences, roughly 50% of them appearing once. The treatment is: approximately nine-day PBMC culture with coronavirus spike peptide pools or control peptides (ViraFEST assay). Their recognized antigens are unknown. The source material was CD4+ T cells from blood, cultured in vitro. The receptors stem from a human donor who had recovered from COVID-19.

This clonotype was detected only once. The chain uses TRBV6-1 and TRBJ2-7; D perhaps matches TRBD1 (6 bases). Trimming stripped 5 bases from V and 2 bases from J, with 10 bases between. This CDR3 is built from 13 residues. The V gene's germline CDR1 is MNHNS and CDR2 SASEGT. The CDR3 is CASSNRVPYEQYF. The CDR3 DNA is TGTGCCAGCAGTAACAGGGTCCCCTACGAGCAGTACTTC.

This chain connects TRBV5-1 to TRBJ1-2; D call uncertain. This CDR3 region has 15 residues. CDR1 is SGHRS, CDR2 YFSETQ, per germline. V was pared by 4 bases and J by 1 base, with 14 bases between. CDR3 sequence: CASSPQFGDNYGYTF. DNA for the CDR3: TGCGCCAGCAGCCCCCAGTTTGGGGATAACTATGGCTACACCTTC.

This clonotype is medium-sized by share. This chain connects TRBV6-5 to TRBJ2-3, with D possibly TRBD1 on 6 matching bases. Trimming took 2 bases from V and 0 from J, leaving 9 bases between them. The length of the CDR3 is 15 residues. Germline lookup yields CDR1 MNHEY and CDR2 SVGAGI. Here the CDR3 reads CASSYGTTSTDTQYF. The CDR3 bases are TGTGCCAGCAGTTACGGGACAACTAGCACAGATACGCAGTATTTT.

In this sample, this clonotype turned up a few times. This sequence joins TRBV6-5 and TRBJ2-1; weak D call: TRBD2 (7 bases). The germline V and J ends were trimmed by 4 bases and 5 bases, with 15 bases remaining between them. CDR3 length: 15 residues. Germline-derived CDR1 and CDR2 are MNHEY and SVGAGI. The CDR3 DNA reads TGTGCCAGCAGTTCGCGGGGAGGGGGGCACAATGAGCAGTTCTTC. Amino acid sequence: CASSSRGGGHNEQFF.